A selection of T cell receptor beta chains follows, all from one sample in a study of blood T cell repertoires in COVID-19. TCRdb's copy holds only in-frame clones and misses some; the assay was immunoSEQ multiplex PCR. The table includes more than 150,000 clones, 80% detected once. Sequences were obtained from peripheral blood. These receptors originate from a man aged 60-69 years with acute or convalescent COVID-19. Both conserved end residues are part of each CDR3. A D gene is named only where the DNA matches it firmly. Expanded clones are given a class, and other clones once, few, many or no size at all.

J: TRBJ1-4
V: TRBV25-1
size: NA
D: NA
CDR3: CASSESGSEKLFF
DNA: TGTGCCAGCAGTGAATCAGGCAGTGAAAAACTGTTTTTT

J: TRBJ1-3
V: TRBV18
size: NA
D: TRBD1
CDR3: CASSQQGVDSGNTIYF
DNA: TGTGCCAGCTCACAACAGGGGGTTGACTCTGGAAACACCATATATTTT

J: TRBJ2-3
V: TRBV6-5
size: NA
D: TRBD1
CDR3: CASRRLQGSDTQYF
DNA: TGTGCCAGCAGACGGTTACAGGGGTCAGATACGCAGTATTTT

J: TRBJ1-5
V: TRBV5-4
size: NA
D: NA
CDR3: CASSPGGGQPQHF
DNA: TGTGCCAGCAGCCCCGGGGGGGGTCAGCCCCAGCATTTT

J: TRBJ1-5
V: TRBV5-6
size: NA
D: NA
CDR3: CASSPNRDQPQHF
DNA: TGTGCCAGCAGCCCAAACAGGGATCAGCCCCAGCATTTT

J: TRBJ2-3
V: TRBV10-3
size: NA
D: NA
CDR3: CAIRGGGTEVTDTQYF
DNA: TGTGCCATCAGGGGGGGTGGGACAGAAGTCACAGATACGCAGTATTTT

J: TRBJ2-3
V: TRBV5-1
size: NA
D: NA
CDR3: CASSPQAGSDTQYF
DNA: TGCGCCAGCAGTCCCCAAGCGGGTTCCGATACGCAGTATTTT

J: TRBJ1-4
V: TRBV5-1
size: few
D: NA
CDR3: CASSLALGVETNEKLFF
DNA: TGCGCCAGCAGCTTGGCCCTAGGGGTTGAAACTAATGAAAAACTGTTTTTT

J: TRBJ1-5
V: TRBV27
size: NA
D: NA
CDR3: CASSRRGIGGNQPQHF
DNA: TGTGCCAGCAGTCGTCGGGGGATCGGGGGCAATCAGCCCCAGCATTTT

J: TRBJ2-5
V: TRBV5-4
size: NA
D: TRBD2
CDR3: CASSFTSGTSGQETQYF
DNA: TGTGCCAGCAGCTTCACTTCTGGGACTAGCGGCCAAGAGACCCAGTACTTC

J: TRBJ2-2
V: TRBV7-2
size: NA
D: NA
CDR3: CASSLGPGELFF
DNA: TGTGCCAGCAGCTTAGGGCCCGGGGAGCTGTTTTTT

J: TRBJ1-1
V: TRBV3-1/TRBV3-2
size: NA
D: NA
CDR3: CASSQGFESRTEAFF
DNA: TGTGCCAGCAGCCAAGGTTTCGAATCGAGGACTGAAGCTTTCTTT

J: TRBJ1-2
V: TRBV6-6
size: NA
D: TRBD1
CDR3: CASSYRDRAYGYTF
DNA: TGTGCCAGCAGTTACCGGGACAGGGCCTATGGCTACACCTTC

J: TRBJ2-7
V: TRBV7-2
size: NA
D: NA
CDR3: CASSFDNEQYF
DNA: TGTGCCAGCAGCTTTGACAACGAGCAGTACTTC

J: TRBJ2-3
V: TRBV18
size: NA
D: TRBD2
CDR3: CASSPLSTSGGSDTQYF
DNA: TGTGCCAGCTCACCCCTTTCGACTAGCGGGGGCTCAGATACGCAGTATTTT

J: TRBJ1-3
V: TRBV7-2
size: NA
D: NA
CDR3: CASSLTRSSSGNTIYF
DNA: TGTGCCAGCAGCTTAACCAGGTCGAGCTCTGGAAACACCATATATTTT

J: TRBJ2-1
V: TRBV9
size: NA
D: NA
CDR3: CASTRESWGENEQFF
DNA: TGTGCTTCCACCAGGGAATCCTGGGGGGAGAATGAGCAGTTCTTC

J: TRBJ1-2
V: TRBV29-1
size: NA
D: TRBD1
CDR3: CSVDTDRGRGYTF
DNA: TGCAGCGTTGACACGGACAGGGGACGTGGCTACACCTTC

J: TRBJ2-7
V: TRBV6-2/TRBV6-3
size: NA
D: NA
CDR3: CASSSDGMGPRREQYF
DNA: TGTGCCAGCAGTTCCGACGGTATGGGGCCTAGGCGCGAGCAGTACTTC

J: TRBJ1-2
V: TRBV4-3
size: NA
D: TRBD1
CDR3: CASSQDLNRGRQNGYTF
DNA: TGCGCCAGCAGCCAAGACCTCAACAGGGGCCGGCAAAACGGCTACACCTTC

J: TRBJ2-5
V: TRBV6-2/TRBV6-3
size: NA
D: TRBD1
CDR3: CASSPGRQGQETQYF
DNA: TGTGCCAGCAGCCCCGGGAGACAGGGGCAGGAGACCCAGTACTTC

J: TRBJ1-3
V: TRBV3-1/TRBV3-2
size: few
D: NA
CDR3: CASSQSLLSGNTIYF
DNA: TGTGCCAGCAGCCAGAGTCTCCTCTCTGGAAACACCATATATTTT

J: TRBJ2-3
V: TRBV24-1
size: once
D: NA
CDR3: CATSGARGRTDTQYF
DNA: TGTGCCACCAGTGGGGCCAGGGGCCGCACAGATACGCAGTATTTT

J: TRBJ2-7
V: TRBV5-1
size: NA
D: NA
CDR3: CASSLESGPYEQYF
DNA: TGCGCCAGCAGCTTGGAAAGCGGCCCCTACGAGCAGTACTTC

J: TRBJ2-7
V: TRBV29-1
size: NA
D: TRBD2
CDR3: CSVHGTNSYEQYF
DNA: TGCAGCGTTCACGGGACTAACTCCTACGAGCAGTACTTC

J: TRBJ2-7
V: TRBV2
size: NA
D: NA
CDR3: CASSVLRSYEQYF
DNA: TGTGCCAGCAGTGTTTTGCGCTCCTACGAGCAGTACTTC

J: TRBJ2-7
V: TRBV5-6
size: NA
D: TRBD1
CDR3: CASSRDRGHEQYF
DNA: TGTGCCAGCAGCCGGGACAGGGGCCACGAGCAGTACTTC